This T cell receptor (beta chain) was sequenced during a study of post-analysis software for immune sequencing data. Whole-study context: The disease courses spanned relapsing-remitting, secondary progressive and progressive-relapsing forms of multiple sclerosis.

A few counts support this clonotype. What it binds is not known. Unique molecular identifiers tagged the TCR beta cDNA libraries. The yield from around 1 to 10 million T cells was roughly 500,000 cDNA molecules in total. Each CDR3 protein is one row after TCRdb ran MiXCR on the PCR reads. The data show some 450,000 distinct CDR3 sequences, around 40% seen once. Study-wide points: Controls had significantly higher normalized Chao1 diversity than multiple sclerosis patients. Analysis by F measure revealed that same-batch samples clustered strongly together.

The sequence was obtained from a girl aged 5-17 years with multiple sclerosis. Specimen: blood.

CDR3: CASSLNGLYDGYTF. The CDR3 region has the DNA TGTGCCAGCAGTTTAAACGGGTTGTATGACGGCTACACCTTC. V is TRBV28 and J is TRBJ1-2; no firm D call. The germline V and J ends were trimmed by 2 bases and 8 bases, with 15 bases remaining between them. The CDR3 is 14 amino acids. Germline V gene data show CDR1 as MDHEN and CDR2 as SYDVKM.